The rows below give T cell receptor beta chains drawn from one sample of a study of tumor and adjacent non-tumor tissue in lung cancer. A single record per CDR3 protein comes from TCRdb applying MiXCR to the multiplex PCR reads. The table has under 150,000 distinct CDR3 sequences, about 71% seen once; the top ten hold about 20%. Specimen: lung tumor tissue. Receptor source: a man in his fifties or sixties with small cell lung cancer. The CDR3 runs from the conserved cysteine through the conserved F or W. D genes are given only for firm matches. Clone sizes are given selectively: once, few, many, or a class where the clone is expanded.

J gene,D gene,clone size,V gene,CDR3 protein,CDR3 DNA
TRBJ2-5,.,many,TRBV20-1,CSASGLVATQYF,TGCAGTGCCTCGGGACTGGTAGCGACCCAGTACTTC
TRBJ2-3,.,.,TRBV29-1,CSVESAGSDTQYF,TGCAGTGTTGAGTCAGCTGGCTCAGATACGCAGTATTTT
TRBJ2-1,TRBD2,.,TRBV11-3,CTSSLGLAGGPYNEQFF,TGTACCAGCAGCTTGGGATTAGCGGGAGGGCCCTACAATGAGCAGTTCTTC
TRBJ2-5,.,.,TRBV20-1,CSASGRGTGETQYF,TGCAGTGCTAGTGGGCGAGGGACGGGGGAGACCCAGTACTTC
TRBJ2-1,.,.,TRBV5-1,CASNSSGDRVFF,TGCGCCAGCAACTCATCGGGGGATAGGGTGTTCTTC
TRBJ2-1,TRBD2,.,TRBV20-1,CSASPGAGGDNEQFF,TGCAGTGCTAGCCCAGGAGCGGGAGGTGACAATGAGCAGTTCTTC
TRBJ2-1,.,many,TRBV20-1,CSARQVYNNEQFF,TGCAGTGCTAGACAGGTTTACAACAATGAGCAGTTCTTC
TRBJ2-3,.,.,TRBV20-1,CCAIAGTDMQYF,TGCTGTGCTATAGCGGGGACAGATATGCAGTATTTT
TRBJ2-2,TRBD2,.,TRBV4-1,CTSSQKPSGRALGELFF,TGCACCAGCAGCCAGAAACCTAGCGGGAGGGCCCTGGGGGAGCTGTTTTTT
TRBJ2-1,.,.,TRBV20-1,CAFNGGLSRYNEQFF,TGCGCCTTCAACGGGGGACTCTCACGATACAATGAGCAGTTCTTC
TRBJ1-2,.,.,TRBV20-1,CSTLKGYGYAF,TGCAGTACCCTAAAAGGCTATGGCTACGCCTTC
TRBJ1-4,.,few,TRBV30,CAWREDRRGGIEKLFF,TGTGCCTGGCGCGAAGATCGCAGGGGCGGGATTGAAAAACTGTTTTTT
TRBJ2-7,.,.,TRBV5-4,CVSKRGGGYEQYF,TGTGTCAGCAAGAGGGGGGGCGGCTACGAGCAGTACTTC
TRBJ2-3,TRBD2,.,TRBV11-3,CASGSLAGGPVDTQYF,TGTGCCAGCGGCTCCCTAGCGGGAGGGCCAGTAGATACGCAGTATTTT
TRBJ2-1,.,.,TRBV29-1,CRVETRAWANKQFF,TGCAGGGTTGAAACGAGGGCGTGGGCAAATAAGCAGTTCTTC
TRBJ2-1,TRBD1,.,TRBV11-1,CASSLEPGQGNEQLF,TGTGCAAGCAGCTTAGAACCGGGACAGGGGAATGAGCAGTTATTC
TRBJ2-1,.,.,TRBV11-3,CASGPRGVNNEQFF,TGTGCCAGCGGCCCTCGGGGCGTGAACAATGAGCAGTTCTTC
TRBJ2-1,.,.,TRBV7-8,CASCLGTSSYNEQFF,TGTGCCAGCTGCTTAGGGACGAGTTCCTACAATGAGCAGTTCTTC
TRBJ2-1,TRBD1,many,TRBV6-5,CASSTGDSYNEQFF,TGTGCCAGCAGTACAGGGGACTCCTACAATGAGCAGTTCTTC
TRBJ2-1,TRBD2,once,TRBV7-3,CASSLAGGGDKQFF,TGTGCCAGCAGCTTAGCGGGAGGGGGCGATAAGCAGTTCTTC
TRBJ1-1,.,.,TRBV20-1,CTAIYRDIQAFF,TGCACTGCTATATACCGGGACATCCAAGCTTTCTTT
TRBJ2-7,.,.,TRBV29-1,CSIEDSGAPPYEQYF,TGCAGCATTGAAGATTCGGGGGCTCCGCCCTACGAGCAGTACTTC
TRBJ1-1,.,.,TRBV11-3,CTSSLEGGTEGFF,TGTACCAGCAGCTTAGAGGGTGGAACTGAAGGTTTCTTT
TRBJ2-7,TRBD2,.,TRBV6-2/TRBV6-3,CASKIAGVPMEQNF,TGTGCTAGCAAGATAGCGGGAGTCCCTATGGAGCAGAACTTC
TRBJ1-5,.,.,TRBV6-5,CANTFPNQPQHF,TGTGCCAACACTTTCCCTAATCAGCCCCAGCATTTT
TRBJ2-3,.,many,TRBV29-1,CSGSSTDTQYF,TGCAGCGGTAGCAGCACAGATACGCAGTATTTT
TRBJ2-6,.,once,TRBV11-1,CASSQTVGSGASVLTF,TGTGCCAGCAGTCAAACGGTGGGGTCTGGGGCCAGCGTCCTGACTTTC
TRBJ1-4,.,.,TRBV11-2,CANRSQSDLGRKLFF,TGTGCCAACCGCTCTCAGTCGGACCTGGGGAGAAAACTGTTCTTT
TRBJ2-1,.,once,TRBV11-2,CASSLATGTPYNEQFF,TGTGCCAGCAGCTTAGCCACGGGGACCCCCTACAATGAGCAGTTCTTC
TRBJ2-1,TRBD1,once,TRBV6-1,CASKDRVWVNGQFF,TGTGCCAGCAAGGACAGGGTCTGGGTCAATGGGCAGTTCTTC